This T cell receptor beta chain was sequenced in a study of Ad26.COV2.S vaccination and SARS-CoV-2 variants (dated by TCRdb to the early 2020s). In terms of the full investigation: Vaccine-arm donors were drawn from COV1001, a multicentre, randomized, double-blind, placebo-controlled phase I-IIa trial of Ad26.COV2.S in healthy adults. Ad26.COV2.S was administered intramuscularly at 5 x 10^10 or 1 x 10^11 viral particles, either as a single shot or as two shots given 56 days apart. TCRbeta repertoire sequencing was used to assess the specificity and breadth of SARS-CoV-2-reactive T cell receptors after Ad26.COV2.S vaccination. A total of 32 samples were included in the TCR-sequenced set, comprising about 20 Ad26.COV2.S vaccine recipients, 5 placebo recipients and 8 SARS-CoV-2 convalescent individuals. Participants in the trial were split at random into five groups of five each, receiving low-dose or high-dose Ad26.COV2.S once or twice, or else placebo on both occasions. Investigators did not know the trial group allocation while performing experiments and assessing outcomes.

The germline V gene specifies MGHRA as CDR1 and YSYEKL as CDR2. V sheds 8 bases and J sheds 0 bases, leaving 12 bases between their ends. The cysteine opens and the phenylalanine closes a CDR3 of 14 amino acids. Just CDR3 DNA is preserved here, 42 bases in frame from base 1. Concerning this clone: Its antigen target is currently unknown. Nothing much larger sits one base from this clone, and base qualities are not available.

General findings and caveats noted by the study authors: Non-spike TCR breadth was comparable between vaccine and placebo recipients, consistent with the vaccine containing only spike. Ad26.COV2.S recipients had higher spike-specific TCR breadth than placebo recipients (P = 0.0014). According to the authors, total T cell responses may have been underestimated by the TCR breadth and depth analyses. The study was not powered for comparison of responses between vaccine doses or regimens. After vaccination, spike-specific CD8+ and CD4+ T cell responses were reported to show substantial breadth.

The treatment or condition label for this specimen denotes: roughly 20 received Ad26.COV2.S at low or high dose, single or two shots; 5 received placebo; per-sample allocation not given. For vaccine and placebo recipients, the sequenced repertoires came from samples collected on day 63 after the first injection. Cohort 1b enrolled around 23 adults aged 18-55 years at a single site in Boston, USA, between 29 July and 7 August 2020. Ad26.COV2.S was a replication-incompetent adenovirus type 26 vector expressing a prefusion-stabilized SARS-CoV-2 spike protein from the original Wuhan strain. The immunoSEQ Assay was the method used to sequence TCRbeta CDR3 regions. After extraction, genomic DNA underwent amplification by bias-controlled multiplex PCR, followed by high-throughput sequencing. The original pipeline was this. To quantify the absolute abundance of every unique TCRbeta CDR3 region, sequences were collapsed and filtered. T cell fraction was estimated by normalization of TCRbeta template counts to usable DNA, with usable DNA being measured through amplification of reference genes present in all nucleated cells. Repertoire TCRs were annotated as SARS-CoV-2-specific by exact matching of V gene, CDR3 amino acid sequence and J gene to a known reactive TCR set. The reference SARS-CoV-2 TCR set was obtained from MIRA and was filtered for enrichment in COVID-19-positive ImmuneCODE repertoires, whereby public or cross-reactive TCRs were removed. Using the MIRA antigens, annotated TCRs were further analysed by specific ORF or by position within an ORF. Breadth was defined as the number of annotated unique rearrangements divided by the total number of unique productive rearrangements, and depth was defined as the summed frequency of the annotated unique rearrangements. TCR breadth was compared between groups using two-sided Wilcoxon rank-sum tests. Drawn from immuneACCESS, this table holds only the in-frame rearrangements with V and J called that TCRdb kept. Clones are partly lost; checked studies trace under half to an unresolved V gene and leave the rest unexplained. The DNA was the basis for D and trimming; V, J and clone size are from that table. The sample profile shows about 320,000 clones; 86% of them were found once. The ten largest clones add up to 1.9% of the sample.

The receptor was isolated from a person aged 18-60 years who received the Ad26.COV2.S COVID-19 vaccine or a placebo. The chain was built from TRBV4-1 and TRBJ2-3; TRBD1 could be the D gene, as 5 bases match. This sample comprised peripheral blood, obtained in a trial of Ad26.COV2.S vaccine versus placebo. The nucleotide sequence reads as follows: TGCGCCAGCCGTAAAGGGGCGAGCACAGATACGCAGTATTTT. It is translated as CASRKGASTDTQYF.